Reported below is one T cell receptor (beta chain). The sample comes from a study of blood T cell repertoires in COVID-19. About the study: Specimens from acute and convalescent COVID-19 originated in the United States, Italy and Spain. Nucleic acid was either cDNA or gDNA, and it came from T cells, B-cell-depleted T cells, or PBMCs.

The authors' processing: Reference gene primer amplification in the assay estimated nucleated cell counts. Repertoires were generated with immunoSEQ multiplex PCR, while TCRdb's copy carries only in-frame clones and drops some. That table supplies the V and J calls and clone size; D and trimming were determined from the DNA. The table shows roughly 80,000 clones, with about 92% occurring only once. Germline V lookup: CDR1 SGHNT, CDR2 YYREEE (reference sequence). Trimming cost V 3 bases and J 4 bases, with 16 bases left between them. The CDR3 length is 15 residues. The J gene is TRBJ1-1, the V gene TRBV5-4, with a possible D match to TRBD1 (6 bases). The clonotype comes from a woman aged 80 or over with active or convalescent COVID-19. Sequencing was carried out using peripheral blood. The CDR3 loop is CASSSDSAWGTEAFF. DNA of the CDR3: TGTGCCAGCAGCTCGGACAGTGCTTGGGGCACTGAAGCTTTCTTT. The full variable domain, with the rest looked up from reference TRBV5-4 and TRBJ1-1, is ETGVTQSPTHLIKTRGQQVTLRCSSQSGHNTVSWYQQALGQGPQFIFQYYREEENGRGNFPPRFSGLQFPNYSSELNVNALELDDSALYLCASSSDSAWGTEAFFGQGTRLTVV.